Each of the 25 T cell receptor beta chains below was sequenced from the same sample in a study of cytomegalovirus exposure and HLA in healthy donors. Both 60 Vbeta primers and 13 Jbeta primers went into the PCR. Sequenced by immunoSEQ multiplex PCR; TCRdb stores in-frame clones only, minus some. The sample comprises some 140,000 clones, roughly 79% of which are singletons, and roughly 3.1% rests with the top ten. Source material: PBMCs. Source of these receptors: a man aged 25-45 years in good health and CMV-seronegative.

This clone showed up just a few times. This sequence joins TRBV18 and TRBJ1-5, with TRBD1 identical over 10 bases. V dropped 0 bases and J dropped 5; count of bases not matched to a gene: 1. CDR1 is KGHSH, CDR2 LQKENI, per germline. The CDR3 extends over 15 amino acids. The CDR3: CASSPPGTGDQPQHF. CDR3 coding DNA: TGTGCCAGCTCACCACCCGGGACAGGGGATCAGCCCCAGCATTTT.

This chain connects TRBV4-1 to TRBJ2-5; D uncertain. This CDR3 is built from 15 residues. Looked up from germline, CDR1 is MGHRA and CDR2 is YSYEKL. The V end was cut by 0 bases, the J end by 0 bases, with 8 bases between. The chain's CDR3 is CASSQDYTYQETQYF. In nucleotides, the CDR3 is TGCGCCAGCAGCCAAGATTACACGTACCAAGAGACCCAGTACTTC.

This clone was counted a single time. The chain is built from TRBV20-1 and TRBJ2-5; 7 bases are a match to TRBD1. Germline CDR1 reads DFQATT; CDR2 reads SNEGSKA (reference sequence). This CDR3 region has 11 residues. Trimming cost V 4 bases and J 5 bases; bases outside gene matches: 1. CDR3 DNA sequence: TGCAGTGCTAAAGGGGGCGAGACCCAGTACTTC. Translating it yields CSAKGGETQYF.

This clone is a singleton in its sample. The V gene is TRBV5-3, the J gene TRBJ1-1; D might be TRBD1 (6 bases). TRBV5-3 is identified as an open reading frame with a role that is uncertain. With 5 bases removed from V and 7 bases from J, the gap between germline ends came to 12 bases. This CDR3 contains 12 residues. In nucleotides, the CDR3 is TGTGCCAGAAGTCCGGGGGGCGGTGAAGCTTTCTTT. Its translation: CARSPGGGEAFF.

The V call is TRBV6-5, the J call TRBJ2-3, with 8 positions matching TRBD2. Germline CDR1 MNHEY, CDR2 SVGAGI. V lost 2 bases, J lost 2 bases, and 3 bases stayed unmatched. The length of the CDR3 is 15 residues. In DNA form, the CDR3 reads TGTGCCAGCAGTTACCGGGGGGGAGACACAGATACGCAGTATTTT. It encodes CASSYRGGDTDTQYF.

V gene TRBV7-9 combines with J gene TRBJ2-7; 11 nucleotides match TRBD2. The germline gives CDR1 SEHNR, CDR2 FQNEAQ (reference sequence). The CDR3 is made up of 15 amino acids. Trimming at V came to 5 bases and at J to 2 bases, leaving 5 bases not matched to a gene. The CDR3 sequence: CASSRTSGLTYEQYF. The DNA for the CDR3 is TGTGCCAGCAGCCGGACTAGCGGGCTTACCTACGAGCAGTACTTC.

V gene TRBV5-6 combines with J gene TRBJ1-3; a possible D gene is TRBD1 (5 bases). Germline CDR1 SGHDT, CDR2 YYEEEE. The CDR3 covers 14 residues. Trimming removed 0 bases from V and 4 bases from J, with 8 bases in between. The CDR3 sequence: CASSLEDSGNTIYF. For the CDR3, the DNA is TGTGCCAGCAGCTTGGAAGACAGCGGAAACACCATATATTTT.

This clone came up a few times. The CDR3 bases are TGTGCCAGCAGTTCTGGACAGGAGTACTTCTCTGGAAACACCATATATTTT. It encodes CASSSGQEYFSGNTIYF. The rearrangement joins TRBV28 to TRBJ1-3; 7 bases line up with TRBD1. The V gene end was trimmed by 4 bases and the J gene end by 0 bases; junction bases not matched to a gene: 9. The CDR3 length is 17 residues. The germline V gene encodes CDR1 MDHEN and CDR2 SYDVKM.

This CDR3 reads CSYARPDMGSYEQYF. The CDR3 DNA reads as TGCAGCTACGCCCGCCCTGACATGGGTTCCTACGAGCAGTACTTC. This chain connects TRBV29-1 to TRBJ2-7, with D unclear. Germline CDR1 is SQVTM and CDR2 is ANQGSEA. CDR3 length: 15 amino acids. V was cut by 8 bases and J by 1 base, with 21 bases left in between.

This chain connects TRBV7-5 to TRBJ2-7; the table's D call, TRBD1, was not checked against the DNA. TRBV7-5 is labeled a pseudogene. The CDR3 loop spans 16 amino acids. The CDR3 region has the DNA TGTGCCAGAAGGGTCCATAACCAAGACAGACGGTACGAGCAGTACTTC. It codes for CARRVHNQDRRYEQYF.

The rearrangement joins TRBV19 to TRBJ2-3; TRBD2 matches 8 bases. The CDR3 extends over 16 amino acids. Trimming cost V 1 base and J 1 base; bases outside gene matches: 4. Per germline, CDR1 LNHDA and CDR2 SQIVND (reference sequence). This CDR3 is CASSIAPAGGTDTQYF. CDR3 nucleotide sequence: TGTGCCAGTAGTATAGCGCCAGCGGGGGGCACAGATACGCAGTATTTT.

V usage is TRBV6-6 and J usage is TRBJ2-7, with 11 bases fitting TRBD2. V shed 7 bases, J shed 5 bases, and the junction held 7 bases outside the gene matches. The CDR3 runs to 14 residues. Germline loops: CDR1 MNHNY, CDR2 SVGAGI (reference sequence). The CDR3 DNA is TGTGCCAGCACCCGACTAGCGGGAATAAACGAGCAGTACTTC. This encodes CASTRLAGINEQYF.

The chain employs TRBV2 and TRBJ2-1; TRBD2 aligns across 7 bases. The CDR3 length is 14 residues. V trimming: 4 bases; J trimming: 0 bases; junction bases outside the gene matches: 0. Germline V gene lookup returns CDR1 SNHLY and CDR2 FYNNEI. The CDR3 spells CASSASGSYNEQFF. The CDR3 DNA reads TGTGCCAGCAGTGCTAGCGGCTCCTACAATGAGCAGTTCTTC.

The rearrangement links TRBV18 to TRBJ2-2, with unresolved D. This CDR3 contains 12 residues. Germline CDR1 is KGHSH and CDR2 is LQKENI. With 3 bases removed from V and 5 bases from J, the gap between germline ends came to 4 bases. CDR3 in DNA: TGTGCCAGCTCACCGCGGACCGGGGAGCTGTTTTTT. This gives the protein CASSPRTGELFF.

V is TRBV27 and J is TRBJ1-2; a weak D match, TRBD1 (6 bases). CDR3 length: 15 amino acids. Germline CDR1 is MNHEY and CDR2 is SMNVEV (reference sequence). Trimming left V 3 bases short and J 4 bases short, with 15 bases between. The CDR3 DNA sequence: TGTGCCAGCAGTTTTGAGGGGGGGCCCATCTATGGCTACACCTTC. It specifies CASSFEGGPIYGYTF.

This clone was recorded only once. The CDR3 region has the DNA TGTGCCAGCAGACGGACTAGCGGGGGGAGGAACGAGCAGTTCTTC. It specifies CASRRTSGGRNEQFF. The V call is TRBV6-6, the J call TRBJ2-1; 14 bases align to TRBD2. The CDR3 covers 15 residues. With 6 bases clipped from V and 10 bases from J, the junction kept 8 bases outside the gene matches. Per the germline V gene, CDR1 is MNHNY and CDR2 is SVGAGI (reference sequence).

The rearrangement links TRBV19 to TRBJ1-5; D is undetermined. V was clipped by 0 bases and J by 10 bases, with 22 bases between them. Per the germline V gene, CDR1 is LNHDA and CDR2 is SQIVND (reference sequence). The CDR3 totals 17 residues. The DNA for the CDR3 is TGTGCCAGTAGTATAGATCGGACGCGCTCGACTGGGAGACCCCAGCATTTT. Its translation is CASSIDRTRSTGRPQHF.

The chain carries TRBV5-1 and TRBJ2-1; perhaps TRBD2 as D (7 bases). CDR3 length: 15 residues. V dropped 2 bases and J dropped 8 bases, with 17 bases sitting between them. CDR1 and CDR2 (germline): SGHRS, YFSETQ. The CDR3: CASSLVGGPEHEQFF. The CDR3 nucleotides read TGCGCCAGCAGCTTAGTGGGGGGGCCTGAACATGAGCAGTTCTTC.

The chain joins TRBV6-5 to TRBJ2-3, with TRBD2 matching over 8 bases. After removal of 6 bases from V and 4 bases from J, the junction contained 9 bases not matched to a gene. The CDR3 spans 15 residues. Germline values: CDR1 MNHEY, CDR2 SVGAGI. The CDR3 here is CASSLTYSGADTQYF. CDR3 nucleotide sequence: TGTGCCAGCAGCTTGACATATAGCGGGGCAGATACGCAGTATTTT.

CDR3 sequence reads: CASSESNTEAFF. Written as DNA, the CDR3 is TGTGCCAGCAGCGAGAGCAACACTGAAGCTTTCTTT. The V gene is TRBV9, the J gene TRBJ1-1; D not certain. CDR1 is SGDLS and CDR2 is YYNGEE in the germline V gene. The CDR3 sequence is 12 residues long. The V end was cut by 3 bases, the J end by 2 bases, with 5 bases between.

The chain recombines TRBV5-4 with TRBJ2-5, with D possibly being TRBD1 (5 bases). From germline, CDR1 is SGHNT and CDR2 YYREEE (reference sequence). Trimming shortened V by 2 bases and J by 3 bases, and 14 bases separated the two germline ends. The CDR3 consists of 15 residues. CDR3 DNA sequence: TGTGCCAGCAGCTTTGGGAACAGGTCGAAAGAGACCCAGTACTTC. This codes for CASSFGNRSKETQYF.

CDR3 protein: CASRTEMNTEAFF. The CDR3 DNA reads TGTGCCAGCAGGACAGAAATGAACACTGAAGCTTTCTTT. The rearrangement joins TRBV11-2 to TRBJ1-1, with D maybe TRBD1 (5 bases). The V end lost 6 bases, the J end lost 0 bases, and 8 bases lay between the germline ends. This CDR3 is 13 amino acids long. Per germline, CDR1 SGHAT and CDR2 FQNNGV.

The chain combines TRBV7-6 with TRBJ2-3; 8 positions agree with TRBD2. This CDR3 comprises 16 residues. Unmatched junction bases numbered 9, after V lost 2 bases and J lost 5 bases. CDR1 is SGHVS, CDR2 FNYEAQ, per germline. The CDR3 DNA reads as TGTGCCAGCAGCTTAAGGGGACTAGTAATTGTAGATACGCAGTATTTT. Protein: CASSLRGLVIVDTQYF.

The V call is TRBV7-9, the J call TRBJ2-7; weak D call: TRBD2 (5 bases). Germline assignment: CDR1 SEHNR and CDR2 FQNEAQ (reference sequence). The CDR3 covers 12 residues. Between the trimmed V and J ends, which lost 9 bases and 2 bases, there was a span of 11 bases. This CDR3 is CASSRGTYEQYF. In DNA form, the CDR3 reads TGTGCCAGTAGCCGGGGAACCTACGAGCAGTACTTC. The whole variable domain, filled in from reference TRBV7-9 and TRBJ2-7, reads DTGVSQNPRHKITKRGQNVTFRCDPISEHNRLYWYRQTLGQGPEFLTYFQNEAQLEKSRLLSDRFSAERPKGSFSTLEIQRTEQGDSAMYLCASSRGTYEQYFGPGTRLTVT.

This clone was counted a few times. The chain uses TRBV28 and TRBJ2-7; a possible D gene is TRBD2 (6 bases). The V gene's germline CDR1 is MDHEN and CDR2 SYDVKM. Trimming took off 8 bases at V and 12 bases at J, with 17 bases between the two ends. The CDR3 runs 11 residues. The CDR3, as DNA: TGTGCCAGCTCGGAGGGGAGTATTCGGTACTTC. It encodes CASSEGSIRYF.